Below are 2 T cell receptor beta chains sequenced from a single sample in a study of vaccination effects on CD4 cells after COVID-19. These TCRs' antigens remain unknown. Sequenced by immunoSEQ multiplex PCR; TCRdb stores in-frame clones only, minus some. The sample lists 50,000 or so clones, about four fifths occurring once. Using viral peptide pools, the ViraFEST assay grew out antigen-specific CD4+ T cells prior to sequencing. Isolating CD4+ T cells followed approximately 11 days of culture. Neither prior SARS-CoV-2 infection nor positive nucleocapsid antibodies were present in the vaccine recipients. Specimen: CD4+ T cells from PBMCs cultured with HCoV-OC43 spike peptides, collected before COVID-19 vaccination. Subset here: HCoV-OC43 spike overlapping peptide pool stimulation. These receptors all come from a human donor who received a COVID-19 vaccine.

The chain combines TRBV18 with TRBJ1-2, with D maybe TRBD1 (5 bases). CDR1 is KGHSH and CDR2 is LQKENI in the germline V gene. The CDR3 has 17 residues. The V gene lost 6 bases and the J gene lost 2 bases, with 22 bases spanning the gap. The CDR3 loop reads CASSLNHGGTENYGYTF. CDR3 sequence (DNA): TGTGCCAGCTCCCTGAACCATGGAGGGACGGAAAACTATGGCTACACCTTC.

This chain connects TRBV5-1 to TRBJ2-7; D may be TRBD1 (6 bases). Trimming removed 4 bases at V and 3 bases at J, with 14 bases between. The length of the CDR3 is 14 residues. The germline gives CDR1 SGHRS, CDR2 YFSETQ. CDR3 DNA: TGCGCCAGCAGCACCAGACAGGTTTACTACGAGCAGTACGTC. This encodes CASSTRQVYYEQYV.